Below, 28 T cell receptor beta chains from the same sample are listed, as sequenced in a study of OX40 agonist ivuxolimab in advanced cancers. The repertoire was sequenced with immunoSEQ multiplex PCR; TCRdb's copy has only in-frame clones and lacks some. Of 81,000 or so clones listed, 88% were seen once; the top ten hold more than 0.45%. This specimen was CD4+ or CD8+ T cells sorted from blood, taken in a trial of the OX40 agonist ivuxolimab. These receptors were taken from an adult with an advanced solid tumor such as melanoma, head and neck, liver or kidney cancer.

The V gene is TRBV5-1, the J gene TRBJ2-1; 9 nucleotides align to TRBD1. The CDR3 is 15 residues long. Germline loops: CDR1 SGHRS, CDR2 YFSETQ. The trim removed 0 bases at V and 7 bases at J, leaving 5 bases unmatched. CDR3 sequence reads: CASSLAGQGGNEQFF. The CDR3 region has the DNA TGCGCCAGCAGCTTGGCGGGACAGGGAGGAAATGAGCAGTTCTTC.

The genes are TRBV7-8 and TRBJ2-1, with D possibly TRBD2 on 5 matching bases. Germline CDR1 and CDR2: SGHVS and FQNEAQ. Trimming took off 5 bases at V and 5 bases at J, with 22 bases between the two ends. This CDR3 has 17 amino acids. Here the CDR3 reads CASSQGPHLRDDNEQFF. The CDR3 nucleotides are TGTGCCAGCAGCCAAGGCCCCCACTTGAGGGATGACAATGAGCAGTTCTTC.

The chain combines TRBV28 with TRBJ1-5, with D possibly matching TRBD1 (5 bases). Germline V CDR1 and CDR2: MDHEN, SYDVKM. This CDR3 has 13 amino acids. V lost 7 bases and J 5 bases, leaving 12 bases between the germline ends. The CDR3 here is CASNTPGYQPQHF. The DNA for the CDR3 is TGTGCCAGCAATACCCCAGGGTATCAGCCCCAGCATTTT.

J is TRBJ2-7 and V is TRBV7-3, with 7 positions matching TRBD1. The length of the CDR3 is 13 residues. Germline V lookup: CDR1 SGHTA, CDR2 FQGTGA. The J segment lost 5 bases and the V segment lost 5 bases, leaving 6 bases of the junction unmatched. The CDR3 spells CASSIPGQNEQYF. CDR3 DNA: TGTGCCAGCAGCATTCCGGGACAGAACGAGCAGTACTTC.

CDR3 sequence: CAISEGANTGELFF. The CDR3 bases are TGTGCCATCAGTGAGGGGGCGAACACCGGGGAGCTGTTTTTT. V and J are TRBV10-3 and TRBJ2-2; D ambiguous. Germline loops: CDR1 ENHRY, CDR2 SYGVKD. This CDR3 is 14 amino acids long. Trimming removed 2 bases from V and 0 bases from J, with 4 bases in between.

The CDR3 reads CASRPPGLSGNTIYF. The CDR3 nucleotides read TGTGCCAGCAGGCCTCCAGGTCTCTCTGGAAACACCATATATTTT. The chain recombines TRBV7-8 with TRBJ1-3; D not resolved. CDR1 and CDR2 from the germline V gene are SGHVS and FQNEAQ. Between the trimmed V and J ends, which lost 6 bases and 0 bases, there was a span of 12 bases. This CDR3 is built from 15 residues.

The genes are TRBV7-8 and TRBJ1-3; D is undetermined. This CDR3 comprises 14 residues. Germline loops: CDR1 SGHVS, CDR2 FQNEAQ. The V and J ends lost 4 bases and 4 bases respectively, with 11 bases between them. CDR3 sequence: CASSSAGGGNTIYF. The CDR3 region has the DNA TGTGCCAGCAGCTCGGCCGGTGGGGGAAACACCATATATTTT.

J is TRBJ1-3 and V is TRBV25-1; D gene ambiguous. The V gene lost 4 bases and the J gene lost 1 base, with 5 bases spanning the gap. The CDR3 is made up of 13 amino acids. Germline CDR1 is MGHDK and CDR2 is SYGVNS. In DNA form, the CDR3 reads TGTGCCAGCAGTGTTAATTCTGGAAACACCATATATTTT. Translated: CASSVNSGNTIYF.

The gene calls are TRBV19 and TRBJ2-2, with D perhaps matching TRBD1 or TRBD2 (5 bases each). This CDR3 is built from 16 residues. Looked up from germline, CDR1 is LNHDA and CDR2 is SQIVND (reference sequence). V dropped 0 bases and J dropped 2 bases, with 10 bases sitting between them. CDR3 sequence (DNA): TGTGCCAGTAGTATAGAAGTGGGGGTCAACACCGGGGAGCTGTTTTTT. Amino acid sequence: CASSIEVGVNTGELFF.

The V and J genes are TRBV10-3 and TRBJ1-2; 8 nucleotides match TRBD1. The germline CDR1 and CDR2 sequences are ENHRY and SYGVKD. V gave up 2 bases and J gave up 7 bases; unmatched junction bases: 18. There are 18 residues in the CDR3. The CDR3 region has the DNA TGTGCCATCAGTGAGGGCAGGGGGCAAATTTTGGTGGGTCGTGGCTACACCTTC. Protein product: CAISEGRGQILVGRGYTF.

The chain has TRBV19 and TRBJ1-5; D unclear. There are 12 residues in the CDR3. The V gene's germline CDR1 is LNHDA and CDR2 SQIVND (reference sequence). Trimming left V 5 bases short and J 4 bases short, with 6 bases between. CDR3 sequence reads: CASSSRNQPQHF. CDR3 sequence (DNA): TGTGCCAGTAGTTCACGGAATCAGCCCCAGCATTTT.

The chain combines TRBV18 with TRBJ2-7; no clear D gene. Deletions cut 2 bases from V and 2 bases from J, with 10 bases between. The V gene's germline CDR1 is KGHSH and CDR2 LQKENI. The CDR3 is 14 residues long. CDR3 in amino acids: CASSPGAETYEQYF. CDR3 sequence (DNA): TGTGCCAGCTCACCAGGTGCGGAAACCTACGAGCAGTACTTC.

The V call is TRBV18, the J call TRBJ1-1; D is unresolved. V lost 2 bases and J lost 7, with 17 bases in between. CDR3 length: 15 amino acids. CDR1 is KGHSH and CDR2 is LQKENI in the germline V gene. CDR3 residues: CASSPSFGEPFEAFF. The DNA for the CDR3 is TGTGCCAGCTCACCATCCTTTGGTGAACCGTTTGAAGCTTTCTTT.

The chain joins TRBV5-6 to TRBJ1-5, with 7 positions matching TRBD1. Germline loops: CDR1 SGHDT, CDR2 YYEEEE. V dropped 3 bases and J dropped 4; count of bases not matched to a gene: 7. The CDR3 is 15 amino acids. CDR3 region: CASSYAGTENQPQHF. The DNA of the CDR3 is TGTGCCAGCAGCTATGCCGGGACAGAGAATCAGCCCCAGCATTTT.

The chain employs TRBV6-4 and TRBJ2-3; a possible D gene is TRBD2 (7 bases). V was shortened by 6 bases and J by 4 bases, with 17 bases between the two germline ends. The CDR3 runs 15 residues. Germline V gene sequence: CDR1 MRHNA, CDR2 SNTAGT. CDR3 region: CASSTTRGGADTQYF. CDR3 DNA sequence: TGTGCCAGCAGCACAACAAGGGGGGGGGCAGATACGCAGTATTTT.

V gene TRBV11-2 combines with J gene TRBJ1-6; D unresolved. V was cut by 0 bases and J by 7 bases, with 4 bases left in between. This CDR3 comprises 13 residues. CDR1 is SGHAT and CDR2 is FQNNGV in the germline V gene. This CDR3 is CASSLDMNSPLHF. CDR3 sequence (DNA): TGTGCCAGCAGCTTAGATATGAATTCACCCCTCCACTTT.

The genes are TRBV5-1 and TRBJ1-1, with TRBD1 matching over 10 bases. The ends lost 0 bases at V and 6 bases at J; junction bases unmatched: 8. Germline V gives CDR1 SGHRS, CDR2 YFSETQ. This CDR3 has 16 residues. The CDR3 reads CASSLGAPGTGAEAFF. The CDR3 nucleotides are TGCGCCAGCAGCTTGGGGGCCCCCGGGACAGGGGCTGAAGCTTTCTTT.

This clone has a single count. V gene TRBV9 combines with J gene TRBJ2-2; D is perhaps TRBD1 (5 bases). The CDR3 has 16 amino acids. Germline V lookup: CDR1 SGDLS, CDR2 YYNGEE. V gave up 0 bases and J gave up 8 bases, with 17 bases separating them. The CDR3 region has the DNA TGTGCCAGCAGCGTAGCCCCCCAGGGCGGTTTAGGGGAGCTGTTTTTT. Residues: CASSVAPQGGLGELFF.

The rearrangement uses TRBV6-9 and TRBJ1-5, with D hard to call. Germline lookup yields CDR1 MNHGY and CDR2 SVAAGI. The CDR3 is made up of 14 amino acids. V lost 6 bases and J 1 base, leaving 10 bases between the germline ends. CDR3 amino acids: CASSLTLSNQPQHF. Written as DNA, the CDR3 is TGTGCCAGCAGCCTCACCTTGAGCAATCAGCCCCAGCATTTT.

The chain has TRBV7-3 and TRBJ2-1; D might be TRBD2 (5 bases). Trimming cost V 5 bases and J 6 bases, with 14 bases left between them. The CDR3 consists of 14 residues. CDR1 is SGHTA and CDR2 is FQGTGA in the germline V gene. The chain's CDR3 is CASSPYGETNEQFF. In DNA form, the CDR3 reads TGTGCCAGCAGCCCGTACGGGGAGACCAATGAGCAGTTCTTC. Full variable domain (missing parts from reference TRBV7-3 and TRBJ2-1): GAGVSQTPSNKVTEKGKYVELRCDPISGHTALYWYRQSLGQGPEFLIYFQGTGAADDSGLPNDRFFAVRPEGSVSTLKIQRTERGDSAVYLCASSPYGETNEQFFGPGTRLTVL.

The V gene is TRBV6-1, the J gene TRBJ1-3; no definite D call. Germline V gene sequence: CDR1 MNHNS, CDR2 SASEGT. CDR3 size: 14 residues. DNA of the CDR3: TGTGCGACCCGACGGCTGGGCACTGGAAACACCATATATTTT. It codes for CATRRLGTGNTIYF.

The table lists this clone with a count of one. The chain links TRBV20-1 to TRBJ1-1; D might be TRBD1 (6 bases). Germline V gene lookup returns CDR1 DFQATT and CDR2 SNEGSKA (reference sequence). Trimming removed 6 bases from V and 4 bases from J, with 9 bases in between. This CDR3 has 11 amino acids. In DNA, the CDR3 is TGCAGTGCCGCAGGGGCCACTGAAGCTTTCTTT. Amino acids: CSAAGATEAFF.

The chain uses TRBV7-2 and TRBJ1-1; 8 bases agree with TRBD1. The CDR3 spans 14 residues. The trim removed 5 bases at V and 3 bases at J, leaving 5 bases unmatched. Germline loops: CDR1 SGHTA, CDR2 FQGNSA. The CDR3 sequence is CASSDGQGDTEAFF. CDR3 in DNA: TGTGCCAGCAGCGACGGACAGGGTGACACTGAAGCTTTCTTT.

The DNA of the CDR3 is TGTGCCAGCAGCCAAGATAGTGAATGGGGTTTGGAGACCCAGTACTTC. This translates into CASSQDSEWGLETQYF. This chain connects TRBV14 to TRBJ2-5; D remains unclear. Trimming pared 0 bases from V and 5 bases from J, leaving 16 bases between. CDR3 length equals 16 residues. Germline-derived CDR1 and CDR2 are SGHDN and FVKESK.

This chain links TRBV5-1 with TRBJ2-7; D not certain. This CDR3 region has 13 residues. V was pared by 0 bases and J by 7 bases, with 11 bases between. The germline CDR1 and CDR2 sequences are SGHRS and YFSETQ. The CDR3 coding sequence is TGCGCCAGCAGCTTGGACCCGTCTATGGAGCAGTACTTC. As protein: CASSLDPSMEQYF. Based on the CDR3 plus reference TRBV5-1 and TRBJ2-7, the full variable domain is KAGVTQTPRYLIKTRGQQVTLSCSPISGHRSVSWYQQTPGQGLQFLFEYFSETQRNKGNFPGRFSGRQFSNSRSEMNVSTLELGDSALYLCASSLDPSMEQYFGPGTRLTVT.

This chain joins TRBV7-9 and TRBJ2-4, with a possible D match to TRBD2 (6 bases). Germline CDR1 SEHNR, CDR2 FQNEAQ (reference sequence). The CDR3 has 16 residues. The V end lost 4 bases, the J end lost 0 bases, and 13 bases lay between the germline ends. CDR3: CASSSPRGLAKNIQYF. In nucleotides, the CDR3 is TGTGCCAGCAGCTCCCCGCGGGGTTTAGCCAAAAACATTCAGTACTTC.

The CDR3: CASSDPGQNNYGYTF. The CDR3 bases are TGCGCCAGCAGCGATCCGGGACAGAATAACTATGGCTACACCTTC. V gene TRBV5-1 combines with J gene TRBJ1-2; TRBD1 matches at 7 bases. Per the germline V gene, CDR1 is SGHRS and CDR2 is YFSETQ. The V gene end was trimmed by 4 bases and the J gene end by 1 base; junction bases not matched to a gene: 7. The CDR3 spans 15 residues. Drawing the rest from reference TRBV5-1 and TRBJ1-2, the complete variable domain is KAGVTQTPRYLIKTRGQQVTLSCSPISGHRSVSWYQQTPGQGLQFLFEYFSETQRNKGNFPGRFSGRQFSNSRSEMNVSTLELGDSALYLCASSDPGQNNYGYTFGSGTRLTVV.

The chain has TRBV20-1 and TRBJ1-2; 10 bases agree with TRBD1. The CDR3 covers 11 residues. The V gene end was trimmed by 8 bases and the J gene end by 8 bases; junction bases not matched to a gene: 5. CDR1 is DFQATT and CDR2 is SNEGSKA in the germline V gene (reference sequence). In DNA, the CDR3 is TGCAGTCCCGGGACAGGGGAAGGCTACACCTTC. Amino acid sequence: CSPGTGEGYTF.